This T cell receptor beta chain was sequenced in a study of beta chain features in type 1 diabetes. Study context: When patients were set against healthy donors, age, gender and cell yields were similar. Notes on the study in general: Shorter TCRB CDR3s, moderately but significantly so, marked every one of the four CD4+ subsets in Type 1 diabetes patients.

This clone has a handful of counts. Its target is unknown. The whole isolated RNA underwent reverse transcription, so sequencing captured expressed TCRB transcripts. Only in-frame clones appear in the TCRdb table, and some are missing; sequencing was by immunoSEQ multiplex PCR. The sample includes under 300,000 clones, roughly 20% of them seen just once. CD4+ naive, central memory, regulatory and stem cell-like memory cells were sorted via CD45RO/CCR7/CD25/CD127/CD95/CD27. Germline assignment: CDR1 SGDLS and CDR2 YYNGEE. V was trimmed by 4 bases and J by 0 bases, leaving 13 bases between them. The CDR3 is made up of 16 amino acids.

The chain uses TRBV9 and TRBJ2-2; possible D gene TRBD2, 6 bases. Sequencing used naive CD4+ T cells from blood. This TCR came from a woman aged 40 to 50 with type 1 diabetes. CDR3 DNA: TGTGCCAGCAGCTCGCAGACTAGGCCGAACACCGGGGAGCTGTTTTTT. Its protein product is CASSSQTRPNTGELFF.